One sample yielded the 7 T cell receptor beta chains listed below, sequenced in a study of blood T cell repertoires in COVID-19 (dated by TCRdb to 2020 to 2022). Receptor amplification or capture employed the immunoSEQ multiplex PCR assay. Held by TCRdb, this immuneACCESS table contains in-frame sequences only and omits some clones. Under half of the omission traces to an unresolved V gene where checked; the cause of the rest is unknown. Across this sample there are some 78,000 clones, with around 86% seen only once. Of the sample, about 5% is held by the ten largest clones. Sequencing was carried out using peripheral blood. These TCRs come from a man aged 50 or older with active or convalescent COVID-19.

V and J are TRBV28 and TRBJ1-3; D unresolved. V was cut by 10 bases and J by 1 base, with 8 bases left in between. There are 12 residues in the CDR3. Germline CDR1 MDHEN, CDR2 SYDVKM. CDR3 DNA: TGTGCCACCGTAGATTCTGGAAACACCATATATTTT. It is translated as CATVDSGNTIYF.

V is TRBV7-8 and J is TRBJ2-5; 9 bases are a match to TRBD1. The CDR3 is made up of 16 amino acids. Per germline, CDR1 SGHVS and CDR2 FQNEAQ. The J segment lost 9 bases and the V segment lost 5 bases, leaving 16 bases of the junction unmatched. The CDR3 sequence is CASSPAATGGPTAQYF. The CDR3 DNA sequence: TGTGCCAGCAGCCCAGCCGCGACAGGGGGACCCACGGCCCAGTACTTC.

The J gene is TRBJ2-1, the V gene TRBV5-4, with D perhaps TRBD2 (6 bases). Trimming took off 4 bases at V and 7 bases at J, with 9 bases between the two ends. The CDR3 runs to 12 residues. Germline V gives CDR1 SGHNT, CDR2 YYREEE (reference sequence). CDR3 sequence (DNA): TGTGCCAGCAGCCGTAGCGGAAATGAGCAGTTCTTC. It encodes CASSRSGNEQFF.

This rearrangement joins TRBV7-9 to TRBJ2-3; TRBD1 might be the D (5 bases). The CDR3 loop spans 13 amino acids. The germline V gene has CDR1 SEHNR and CDR2 FQNEAQ (reference sequence). V was pared by 8 bases and J by 0 bases, with 9 bases between. Here the CDR3 DNA reads TGTGCCAGCGTGGGGCCCAGCACAGATACGCAGTATTTT. The encoded protein is CASVGPSTDTQYF.

This clone occurred a few times. The chain carries TRBV3-1 (or the pseudogene TRBV3-2) and TRBJ2-2, with D uncertain. The V gene lost 4 bases and the J gene lost 6 bases, with 9 bases spanning the gap. Germline V CDR1 and CDR2: LGHDT, YNNKEL (reference sequence). CDR3 length equals 13 residues. The CDR3 nucleotides are TGTGCCAGCAGCCTTAGATCGGCCGGGGAGCTGTTTTTT. Its translation: CASSLRSAGELFF.

This chain connects TRBV12-3 or TRBV12-4 to TRBJ1-1, with TRBD1 as a possible D gene (6 bases). V lost 5 bases and J lost 6, with 13 bases in between. The CDR3 is 13 residues long. The DNA for the CDR3 is TGTGCCAGCAGTCAACAGGGTCGAGCTGAAGCTTTCTTT. This translates into CASSQQGRAEAFF.

The CDR3 spells CASSPRSSGANVLTF. The CDR3 region has the DNA TGTGCCAGCAGTCCCCGTAGCTCTGGGGCCAACGTCCTGACTTTC. V and J are TRBV27 and TRBJ2-6; D gene uncertain. The CDR3 sequence is 15 residues long. CDR1 MNHEY and CDR2 SMNVEV come from the germline V gene (reference sequence). The V end was cut by 5 bases, the J end by 0 bases, with 8 bases between.